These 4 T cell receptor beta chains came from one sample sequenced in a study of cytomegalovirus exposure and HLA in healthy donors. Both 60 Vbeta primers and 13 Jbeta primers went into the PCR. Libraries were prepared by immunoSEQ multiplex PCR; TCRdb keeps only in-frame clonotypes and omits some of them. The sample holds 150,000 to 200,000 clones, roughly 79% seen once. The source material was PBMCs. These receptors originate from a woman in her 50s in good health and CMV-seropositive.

DNA for the CDR3: TGCGCCAGCAGCCATCGACAGGGGGGAGACTCTGGGGCCAACGTCCTGACTTTC. It encodes CASSHRQGGDSGANVLTF. The chain couples TRBV4-1 to TRBJ2-6; 9 nucleotides align to TRBD1. Germline values: CDR1 MGHRA, CDR2 YSYEKL. The J segment lost 0 bases and the V segment lost 3 bases, leaving 6 bases of the junction unmatched. This CDR3 has 18 residues.

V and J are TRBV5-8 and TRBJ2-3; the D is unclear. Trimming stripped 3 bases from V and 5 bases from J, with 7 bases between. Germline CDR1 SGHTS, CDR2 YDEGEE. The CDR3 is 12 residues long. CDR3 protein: CASSSRKDTQYF. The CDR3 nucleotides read TGTGCCAGCAGCTCTAGGAAAGATACGCAGTATTTT.

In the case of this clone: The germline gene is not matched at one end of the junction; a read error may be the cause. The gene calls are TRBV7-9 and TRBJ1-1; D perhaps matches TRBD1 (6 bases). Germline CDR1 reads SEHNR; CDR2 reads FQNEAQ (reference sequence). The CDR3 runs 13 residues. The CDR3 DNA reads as TGTGCCAGCACCGAACAAGTTGACAGGAAGCTTATCTTT. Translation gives CASTEQVDRKLIF.

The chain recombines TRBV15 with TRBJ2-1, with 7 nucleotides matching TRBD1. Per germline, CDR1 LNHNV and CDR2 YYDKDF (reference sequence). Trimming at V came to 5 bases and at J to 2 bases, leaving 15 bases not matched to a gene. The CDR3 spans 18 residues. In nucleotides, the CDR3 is TGTGCCACCAGCCCGCAGGAGATGACAGGGATTGCCTACAATGAGCAGTTCTTC. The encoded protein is CATSPQEMTGIAYNEQFF.